Below, 15 T cell receptor beta chains from the same sample are listed, as sequenced in a study of T cell responses to AZD1222 COVID-19 vaccine. The assay was immunoSEQ multiplex PCR, and TCRdb's table has in-frame clones only and misses some. The data show fewer than 200,000 clones, around 92% seen once. The sequencing here drew on peripheral blood, taken on day 0 of AZD1222 vaccination. The source is an adult in good health.

The rearrangement links TRBV5-1 to TRBJ2-7; 11 positions match TRBD1. The junction had 4 bases not matched to a gene; V was cut back by 5 bases and J by 3 bases. The germline V gene has CDR1 SGHRS and CDR2 YFSETQ. The CDR3 consists of 14 residues. The CDR3 sequence: CASSSGTGGYEQYV. Here the CDR3 DNA reads TGCGCCAGCAGTTCCGGGACAGGGGGCTACGAGCAGTACGTC.

The chain carries TRBV7-2 and TRBJ2-1; TRBD2 matches at 9 bases. J was trimmed by 3 bases and V by 5 bases; bases with no gene match: 5. The CDR3 has 15 residues. Germline values: CDR1 SGHTA, CDR2 FQGNSA. CDR3 sequence reads: CASSHASGDYNEQFF. CDR3 bases: TGTGCCAGCAGCCATGCTAGCGGGGACTACAATGAGCAGTTCTTC.

The chain joins TRBV10-3 to TRBJ2-2; D not certain. The V gene's germline CDR1 is ENHRY and CDR2 SYGVKD. This CDR3 is 16 amino acids long. V gave up 6 bases and J gave up 7 bases, with 21 bases separating them. The CDR3 reads CAISRSQPPSSGELFF. The CDR3 DNA sequence: TGTGCCATCAGCAGGTCTCAGCCTCCCTCAAGCGGGGAGCTGTTTTTT.

Written as DNA, the CDR3 is TGTGCCATCAAGGGGGGGAACACTGAAGCTTTCTTT. Translated, it gives CAIKGGNTEAFF. This rearrangement joins TRBV10-3 to TRBJ1-1; possibly TRBD1 for D (6 bases). In germline, CDR1 is ENHRY, CDR2 SYGVKD. Trimming shortened V by 7 bases and J by 1 base, and 7 bases separated the two germline ends. The CDR3 length is 12 residues.

V gene TRBV7-2 combines with J gene TRBJ2-1, with a tentative D call TRBD2 (5 bases). The CDR3 loop spans 12 amino acids. The germline V and J ends were trimmed by 3 bases and 9 bases, with 9 bases remaining between them. CDR1 and CDR2 from the germline V gene are SGHTA and FQGNSA. In DNA, the CDR3 is TGTGCCAGCAGCTTTCTAGCACGTGAGCAGTTCTTC. This sequence encodes CASSFLAREQFF.

This sequence joins TRBV6-5 and TRBJ1-2; no clear D gene. This CDR3 contains 12 residues. Trimming removed 5 bases from V and 5 bases from J, with 9 bases in between. Germline values: CDR1 MNHEY, CDR2 SVGAGI. CDR3 nucleotides: TGTGCCAGCAGTCTAATAGGGTATGGCTACACCTTC. Its protein product is CASSLIGYGYTF.

The V call is TRBV6-6, the J call TRBJ2-2; 12 nucleotides align to TRBD2. The length of the CDR3 is 18 residues. CDR1 MNHNY and CDR2 SVGAGI come from the germline V gene (reference sequence). Trimming took 5 bases from V and 4 from J; bases not matched to a gene: 11. The CDR3 reads CASSHPSGRAPRTGELFF. The CDR3 DNA reads as TGTGCCAGCAGTCACCCTAGCGGGAGGGCGCCTCGCACCGGGGAGCTGTTTTTT.

The CDR3 region is CASSFLMGGETQYF. The DNA of the CDR3 is TGTGCCAGCAGCTTCCTAATGGGAGGGGAGACCCAGTACTTC. The chain uses TRBV27 and TRBJ2-5; 7 nucleotides align to TRBD2. This CDR3 has 14 residues. CDR1 and CDR2 from the germline V gene are MNHEY and SMNVEV (reference sequence). J lost 5 bases, V lost 6 bases, and 9 bases had no gene match.

The J gene is TRBJ2-7, the V gene TRBV6-5, with TRBD1 matching 8 bases. From germline, CDR1 is MNHEY and CDR2 SVGAGI. The V gene end was trimmed by 8 bases and the J gene end by 3 bases; junction bases not matched to a gene: 6. CDR3 length: 13 residues. This CDR3 reads CASGIQGVYEQYF. CDR3 bases: TGTGCCAGCGGAATACAGGGGGTCTACGAGCAGTACTTC.

The chain links TRBV5-4 to TRBJ2-5, with D possibly TRBD2 on 5 matching bases. Germline values: CDR1 SGHNT, CDR2 YYREEE (reference sequence). V was shortened by 0 bases and J by 2 bases, with 11 bases between the two germline ends. CDR3 length equals 15 residues. The CDR3 DNA is TGTGCCAGCAGCTTGGGGCCGGGAACTCAAGAGACCCAGTACTTC. Amino acid sequence: CASSLGPGTQETQYF.

The chain joins TRBV27 to TRBJ1-4, with D maybe TRBD1 (5 bases). This CDR3 is 15 amino acids long. Trimming left V 4 bases short and J 3 bases short, with 12 bases between. Germline V CDR1 and CDR2: MNHEY, SMNVEV (reference sequence). The CDR3 reads CASSSLRGANEKLFF. For the CDR3, the DNA is TGTGCCAGCAGTTCCCTCCGAGGGGCTAATGAAAAACTGTTTTTT.

The chain is built from TRBV6-5 and TRBJ1-1; D may be TRBD1 (5 bases). This CDR3 region has 14 residues. CDR1 MNHEY and CDR2 SVGAGI come from the germline V gene. Trimming removed 5 bases from V and 1 base from J, with 11 bases in between. Here the CDR3 DNA reads TGTGCCAGCAGTACCATCGGGGGGAACACTGAAGCTTTCTTT. Encoded protein: CASSTIGGNTEAFF.

This chain connects TRBV28 to TRBJ1-1; TRBD1 agrees at 7 bases. V dropped 3 bases and J dropped 3; count of bases not matched to a gene: 7. CDR1 is MDHEN and CDR2 is SYDVKM in the germline V gene. The length of the CDR3 is 15 residues. CDR3 sequence reads: CASSFLDREDTEAFF. The CDR3 DNA follows: TGTGCCAGCAGTTTCCTAGACAGGGAAGACACTGAAGCTTTCTTT. The entire variable domain, with the rest obtained from reference TRBV28 and TRBJ1-1, is as follows: DVKVTQSSRYLVKRTGEKVFLECVQDMDHENMFWYRQDPGLGLRLIYFSYDVKMKEKGDIPEGYSVSREKKERFSLILESASTNQTSMYLCASSFLDREDTEAFFGQGTRLTVV.

The CDR3: CASSVGGSETQYF. The CDR3, as DNA: TGTGCCAGCAGCGTTGGGGGGTCCGAGACCCAGTACTTC. This chain connects TRBV6-5 to TRBJ2-5, with D possibly matching TRBD2 (6 bases). This CDR3 contains 13 residues. V was shortened by 6 bases and J by 5 bases, with 13 bases between the two germline ends. Germline CDR1 is MNHEY and CDR2 is SVGAGI.

As DNA, the CDR3 is TGTGCCAGCAGTTTCGCAGCGAACACCGGGGAGCTGTTTTTT. Protein: CASSFAANTGELFF. This chain connects TRBV5-6 to TRBJ2-2; D remains ambiguous. Germline V gene lookup returns CDR1 SGHDT and CDR2 YYEEEE. This CDR3 contains 14 residues. Deletions cut 5 bases from V and 0 bases from J, with 8 bases between.